The present T cell receptor (beta chain) was sequenced within a study of blood T cells in healthy people across ages. The authors ran a second PCR of about 6 to 11 cycles using a sample-barcoded 5' primer and a J-beta primer mix. A single record per CDR3 protein comes from TCRdb applying MiXCR to the 5' RACE reads. The sample includes approximately 850,000 distinct CDR3 sequences, approximately 48% of them seen just once. V lost 2 bases and J 1 base, leaving 12 bases between the germline ends. Per the germline V gene, CDR1 is ENHRY and CDR2 is SYGVKD. This CDR3 is 15 amino acids long. J is TRBJ2-7 and V is TRBV10-3, with D possibly TRBD2 on 5 matching bases. The clonotype originates from a man aged 55-75 years in good health. Sequenced input: blood. For the CDR3, the DNA is TGTGCCATCAGTGAGACTAGGGCCGGGTCCTACGAGCAGTACTTC. Translation gives CAISETRAGSYEQYF.